This TCR beta chain came from a study of CD8 T cells in ankylosing spondylitis. Regarding the study as a whole: Significant enrichment of disease-linked clones was reportedly seen in matched ankylosing spondylitis synovial fluid.

Ten or more counts support this clonotype. Its target is unknown. There are 13 residues in the CDR3. Trimming shortened V by 0 bases and J by 6 bases, and 7 bases separated the two germline ends. Germline values: CDR1 SGHDT, CDR2 YYEEEE. TCRdb redid the calling of the 5' RACE reads with MiXCR, one entry per CDR3 protein. The data contain 250,000 to 400,000 distinct CDR3 sequences, under 14% of them singletons. The origin of this receptor is a female donor with ankylosing spondylitis or in good health (not recorded which). The chain combines TRBV5-6 with TRBJ2-1; D is ambiguous. The sample was blood, either unsorted or a sorted T cell fraction (not recorded which). The CDR3 sequence: CASSLDSTNEQFF. The DNA for the CDR3 is TGTGCCAGCAGCTTGGACAGCACCAATGAGCAGTTCTTC.